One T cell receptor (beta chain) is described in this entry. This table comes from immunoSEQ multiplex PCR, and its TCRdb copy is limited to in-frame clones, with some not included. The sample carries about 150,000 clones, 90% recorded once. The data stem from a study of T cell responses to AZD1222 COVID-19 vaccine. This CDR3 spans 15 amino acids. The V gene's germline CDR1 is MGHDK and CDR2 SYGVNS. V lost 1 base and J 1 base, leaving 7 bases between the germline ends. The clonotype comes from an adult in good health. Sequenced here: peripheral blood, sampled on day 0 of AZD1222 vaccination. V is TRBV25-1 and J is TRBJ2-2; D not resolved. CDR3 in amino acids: CASSEWARNTGELFF. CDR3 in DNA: TGTGCCAGCAGTGAATGGGCACGGAACACCGGGGAGCTGTTTTTT.